A selection of T cell receptor beta chains follows, all from one sample in a study of cytomegalovirus exposure and HLA in healthy donors. Profiling relied on immunoSEQ multiplex PCR, and the TCRdb table lists in-frame clones only, not all of them. The sample lists under 200,000 clones; about 77% were seen once. Sequenced material: PBMCs. The receptors originated from a male donor in good health and CMV-seropositive. Both conserved end residues are trimmed from each CDR3.

>TRBV4-3|TRBJ2-7
ASSRQGSYEQY
>TRBV7-6|TRBJ1-2
ASSFRTGGAYGYT
>TRBV30|TRBJ2-3
AWGKRGNTDTQY
>TRBV5-4|TRBJ2-5
ASSSSGGRTETQY
>TRBV4-1|TRBJ2-7
ASSAARGSSYEQY
>TRBV7-8|TRBJ2-5
ASSHEGETQY
>TRBV30|TRBJ1-1
AWSRDRDWNTEAF
>TRBV2|TRBJ1-2
ASSGQGRASWDGYT
>TRBV19|TRBJ2-3
ASSIRDTHTDTQY
>TRBV15|TRBJ1-4
ATSNDRVREKLF
>TRBV5-5|TRBJ1-5
ASGGAGINQPQH
>TRBV30|TRBJ2-3
AWSGRGTDTQY
>TRBV4-1|TRBJ2-7
ASSQAEAGSSSYEQY
>TRBV6-5|TRBJ2-1
ASSYSWGEENEQF
>TRBV6-6|TRBJ1-1
ASSAGQGFTEAF
>TRBV14|TRBJ1-4
ASSQVVSGRLEKLF
>TRBV29-1|TRBJ2-5
SGNEGAALQETQY
>TRBV27|TRBJ1-4
ASSRFWTGASTNEKLF
>TRBV5-1|TRBJ2-3
ASSPGFTTDTQY
>TRBV29-1|TRBJ1-2
SVEAVYGYT
>TRBV30|TRBJ2-7
AWNSGQGHYEQY
>TRBV9|TRBJ1-4
ASSVASGGEKLF
>TRBV19|TRBJ1-2
ASTLTGQLDYGYT
>TRBV6-1|TRBJ2-2
ASRKTGDTGELF
>TRBV5-8|TRBJ2-7
ASSDRTAWEQY
>TRBV12-5|TRBJ2-5
ASGLVLRGRGETQY
>TRBV13|TRBJ2-1
ASSGTGPYNEQF
>TRBV5-1|TRBJ1-2
ASSRGGADGYT
>TRBV10-3|TRBJ2-5
AISGQQETQY
>TRBV10-3|TRBJ2-5
AISEGSGGEETQY
>TRBV11-3|TRBJ1-2
ASSLGQGYGYT
>TRBV6-1|TRBJ1-6
ASSEGTGSSPLH
>TRBV2|TRBJ2-2
ASRGQGYTGELF
>TRBV6-5|TRBJ2-7
ASSRDRVAYEQY
>TRBV19|TRBJ2-7
ASSIGTGGYEQY
>TRBV20-1|TRBJ1-2
SASSGYGYT
>TRBV6-7|TRBJ2-2
ASSYSAAFQGHPGELF
>TRBV6-5|TRBJ1-5
ASSYSAANQPQH
>TRBV5-6|TRBJ1-2
ASSPLSDRANYGYT
>TRBV30|TRBJ2-4
AWLRKTGGGNIQY
>TRBV20-1|TRBJ2-5
SASFKETQY
>TRBV7-3|TRBJ2-2
ASSLTGRTGELF
>TRBV7-9|TRBJ2-2
ASSTWQNTGELF
>TRBV6-5|TRBJ2-7
ASTPGTSSAQQY
>TRBV6-5|TRBJ1-2
ASSFQGRIGYT
>TRBV7-8|TRBJ1-3
ASSLTRSSGNTIY
>TRBV5-1|TRBJ2-1
ASSWANQGPGEQF
>TRBV6-1|TRBJ1-5
ASSEFGLSNQPQH